The entry below describes one TCR beta chain. As yet, its antigen is unknown. The CDR3 is made up of 14 amino acids. Germline V gives CDR1 SGHRS, CDR2 YFSETQ. V was pared by 2 bases and J by 4 bases, with 11 bases between. This specimen comes from a study of identical twins. Findings and caveats of the study: Zero-insertion analyses might be partly confounded by invariant T cells like MAIT and iNKT. A cross-sectional statistical analysis, not follow-up of the same donors, supported the conclusions.

TCRdb re-derived calls from the 5' RACE reads in MiXCR, one entry per CDR3 protein. Here the sample spans 500,000 to 550,000 distinct CDR3 sequences, approximately 20% being singletons. These data also formed part of another study, on yellow fever vaccine responses in identical twins.

J is TRBJ2-3 and V is TRBV5-1, with a tentative D call TRBD1 (5 bases). The TCR sequence derives from a woman aged 18-29 years in good health. Sequencing was performed on CD4+ T cells sorted from blood. The CDR3 coding sequence is TGCGCCAGCAGCTTTGACAGCCCCCCAGATACGCAGTATTTT. Its translation: CASSFDSPPDTQYF.